These T cell receptor beta chains were read from a single sample in a study of cytomegalovirus exposure and HLA in healthy donors. The table came from immunoSEQ multiplex PCR; TCRdb's copy has only in-frame clones and leaves some out. The sample yields about 150,000 clones, approximately 86% seen once. The sample consisted of PBMCs. These receptors were taken from a man aged 18 to 30 in good health and CMV-seropositive. Both conserved end residues are trimmed from each CDR3. For some rows the clone size is stated as once, few or many, or as a class when expanded; others skip it.

clone size	V gene	J gene	CDR3 protein
NA	TRBV6-5	TRBJ2-5	ASSPTGGEETQY
NA	TRBV7-2	TRBJ2-7	ASSSQGAGGAYEQY
NA	TRBV19	TRBJ2-1	ASSIEAGGINEQF
NA	TRBV6-1	TRBJ2-2	ASRAGGGNTGELF
NA	TRBV30	TRBJ2-7	AWSPRQNRQGSEQY
NA	TRBV6-6	TRBJ2-7	ASRAPSAGASYEQY
NA	TRBV15	TRBJ2-5	ATSRGGKIETQY
NA	TRBV7-8	TRBJ2-7	ASSSGLGVREQY
NA	TRBV13	TRBJ2-3	ASRRFGRDPPTDTQY
NA	TRBV7-2	TRBJ1-2	ASSLVGQGYGYT
few	TRBV28	TRBJ1-2	ASSQPAPGGYT
NA	TRBV5-6	TRBJ2-7	ASSSGLKGPEQY
NA	TRBV30	TRBJ1-6	AWSTPGAGGNSPLH